These 2 T cell receptor beta chains were sequenced from one sample in a study of T cell responses to AZD1222 COVID-19 vaccine. Assay used: immunoSEQ multiplex PCR; TCRdb lists only in-frame clones, some missing. Of hundreds of thousands of clones in the sample, approximately 94% were seen once. The sample was peripheral blood, taken on day 0 of MenACWY control vaccination. These receptors all stem from an adult in good health.

The genes are TRBV5-5 and TRBJ1-1; D remains unclear. The ends were cut back, 5 bases at V and 8 bases at J, with 19 bases in the middle. The CDR3 sequence is 14 residues long. Germline V gives CDR1 SGHKS, CDR2 YYEKEE (reference sequence). CDR3 DNA: TGTGCCAGCAGTCTACCTACCTCGGGCAGGGAAGCTTTCTTT. It is translated as CASSLPTSGREAFF.

The chain has TRBV2 and TRBJ1-1; D possibly corresponds to TRBD1 (6 bases). The V end was cut by 4 bases, the J end by 2 bases, with 14 bases between. The CDR3 consists of 15 residues. Germline CDR1 SNHLY, CDR2 FYNNEI. The CDR3 nucleotides read TGTGCCAGCAGTGTTCAGGGGCTTAAAAACACTGAAGCTTTCTTT. This translates into CASSVQGLKNTEAFF.